The next 18 T cell receptor beta chains were all read from a single sample in a study of blood T cell repertoires in COVID-19. Clones were sequenced by immunoSEQ multiplex PCR, and TCRdb holds only the in-frame ones, with some missing. Of approximately 260,000 clones in the sample, 86% were seen once. Sequencing was done on a sample of peripheral blood. The receptors here all came from a man between 18 and 35 years old with active or convalescent COVID-19.

The V gene is TRBV6-5, the J gene TRBJ1-1; D remains ambiguous. V was clipped by 2 bases and J by 4 bases, with 14 bases between them. This CDR3 region has 15 residues. Germline V CDR1 and CDR2: MNHEY, SVGAGI. CDR3 residues: CASSYLGRGGTEAFF. Written as DNA, the CDR3 is TGTGCCAGCAGTTACCTCGGTCGAGGTGGCACTGAAGCTTTCTTT.

The chain carries TRBV7-2 and TRBJ1-5, with TRBD1 matching over 8 bases. J was trimmed by 5 bases and V by 1 base; bases with no gene match: 7. The CDR3 spans 16 residues. The V gene's germline CDR1 is SGHTA and CDR2 FQGNSA. Here the CDR3 reads CASSLVPGGLDQPQHF. The CDR3 DNA reads as TGTGCCAGCAGCTTAGTTCCAGGGGGCTTGGATCAGCCCCAGCATTTT.

V is TRBV20-1 and J is TRBJ2-1; TRBD2 matches at 8 bases. CDR3 length: 15 residues. From germline, CDR1 is DFQATT and CDR2 SNEGSKA (reference sequence). The junction had 9 bases not matched to a gene; V was cut back by 3 bases and J by 5 bases. CDR3 protein: CSASTGRAGDNEQFF. Written as DNA, the CDR3 is TGCAGTGCTAGTACCGGGAGGGCCGGGGACAATGAGCAGTTCTTC.

V and J are TRBV27 and TRBJ2-1; TRBD2 agrees at 7 bases. The CDR3 has 15 residues. V trimming: 2 bases; J trimming: 6 bases; junction bases outside the gene matches: 7. Germline V CDR1 and CDR2: MNHEY, SMNVEV (reference sequence). The CDR3 DNA is TGTGCCAGCAGTTTAGTGACTCCGGGGGGCAATGAGCAGTTCTTC. This gives the protein CASSLVTPGGNEQFF.

This rearrangement joins TRBV7-3 to TRBJ2-2, with TRBD2 matching 7 bases. This CDR3 spans 14 amino acids. Trimming cost V 0 bases and J 5 bases; bases outside gene matches: 0. Germline V CDR1 and CDR2: SGHTA, FQGTGA. CDR3 protein: CASSLTSGTGELFF. CDR3 bases: TGTGCCAGCAGCTTAACTAGCGGGACCGGGGAGCTGTTTTTT.

Here the CDR3 DNA reads TGCGCCAGCAGCTCCGGGACTAGGATGCAAGAGACCCAGTACTTC. Translation: CASSSGTRMQETQYF. The chain uses TRBV5-1 and TRBJ2-5; 8 nucleotides match TRBD2. The germline V gene encodes CDR1 SGHRS and CDR2 YFSETQ. V was clipped by 3 bases and J by 2 bases; unmatched bases: 6. The CDR3 runs to 15 residues. The variable domain in full, with the rest retrieved from reference TRBV5-1 and TRBJ2-5, is KAGVTQTPRYLIKTRGQQVTLSCSPISGHRSVSWYQQTPGQGLQFLFEYFSETQRNKGNFPGRFSGRQFSNSRSEMNVSTLELGDSALYLCASSSGTRMQETQYFGPGTRLLVL.

The chain combines TRBV18 with TRBJ2-1; TRBD2 is a possible D gene (6 bases). The CDR3 runs to 13 residues. Germline values: CDR1 KGHSH, CDR2 LQKENI. V gave up 3 bases and J gave up 5 bases, with 8 bases separating them. CDR3 sequence: CASSPRENNEQFF. CDR3 nucleotides: TGTGCCAGCTCACCTCGGGAGAACAATGAGCAGTTCTTC. Using reference TRBV18 and TRBJ2-1 for the parts outside the CDR3, the full variable domain is NAGVMQNPRHLVRRRGQEARLRCSPMKGHSHVYWYRQLPEEGLKFMVYLQKENIIDESGMPKERFSAEFPKEGPSILRIQQVVRGDSAAYFCASSPRENNEQFFGPGTRLTVL.

The gene calls are TRBV27 and TRBJ2-4; 9 nucleotides agree with TRBD1. Germline CDR1 and CDR2: MNHEY and SMNVEV (reference sequence). The V segment lost 6 bases and the J segment 7 bases; nucleotides outside the gene matches: 1. The CDR3 length is 12 residues. CDR3 nucleotide sequence: TGTGCCAGCAGAGGACAGGGGAACATTCAGTACTTC. As protein: CASRGQGNIQYF.

The chain employs TRBV6-2 or TRBV6-3 and TRBJ2-5; 11 bases align to TRBD2. From germline, CDR1 is MNHEY and CDR2 SVGEGT. CDR3 length equals 16 residues. The trim removed 2 bases at V and 3 bases at J, leaving 5 bases unmatched. The DNA for the CDR3 is TGTGCCAGCAGTTACGCCTCGGGACTAGCGGAAGAGACCCAGTACTTC. As protein: CASSYASGLAEETQYF.

V is TRBV28 and J is TRBJ1-6; tentative D call: TRBD1 (5 bases). V lost 3 bases, J lost 8 bases, and 11 bases lay in between. The CDR3 runs to 14 residues. Germline CDR1 MDHEN, CDR2 SYDVKM. CDR3 sequence reads: CASSLEGSYSPLHF. The CDR3 bases are TGTGCCAGCAGTTTGGAGGGGTCTTATTCACCCCTCCACTTT.

V usage is TRBV3-1 (or the pseudogene TRBV3-2) and J usage is TRBJ1-1; 8 bases match TRBD1. This CDR3 region has 13 residues. V lost 1 base and J lost 11; bases outside the gene matches: 6. CDR1 and CDR2 from the germline V gene are LGHDT and YNNKEL (reference sequence). DNA for the CDR3: TGTGCCAGCAGCCAAGCCGCAGGGGGCGAGGCTTTCTTT. This sequence encodes CASSQAAGGEAFF.

The chain uses TRBV5-1 and TRBJ2-7, with 11 bases aligning to TRBD2. The CDR3 extends over 15 amino acids. CDR1 is SGHRS, CDR2 YFSETQ, per germline. V lost 3 bases to trimming and J lost 2 bases; unmatched junction nucleotides: 4. The DNA of the CDR3 is TGCGCCAGCAGCTACGGGACTAGCGGTACCTACGAGCAGTACTTC. This translates into CASSYGTSGTYEQYF.

The rearrangement links TRBV4-1 to TRBJ2-1; 8 bases line up with TRBD2. Germline loops: CDR1 MGHRA, CDR2 YSYEKL. The CDR3 runs to 16 residues. V shed 1 base, J shed 8 bases, and the junction held 10 bases outside the gene matches. The DNA for the CDR3 is TGCGCCAGCAGCCAAGTTAACCGGGGGGGGGATGATGAGCAGTTCTTC. This sequence encodes CASSQVNRGGDDEQFF.

A few counts support this clone. The rearrangement uses TRBV2 and TRBJ1-1; D remains unclear. V lost 4 bases and J 7 bases, leaving 10 bases between the germline ends. CDR3 length: 12 amino acids. Germline-derived CDR1 and CDR2 are SNHLY and FYNNEI. The CDR3 bases are TGTGCCAGCAGTGTAATACGGGTTGAAGCTTTCTTT. Translation gives CASSVIRVEAFF.

The chain joins TRBV19 to TRBJ1-2; 9 nucleotides match TRBD1. The CDR3 extends over 16 amino acids. The ends lost 0 bases at V and 4 bases at J; junction bases unmatched: 6. From germline, CDR1 is LNHDA and CDR2 SQIVND (reference sequence). The CDR3 bases are TGTGCCAGTAGTATAGATAACGACAGGGGGGGCTATGGCTACACCTTC. It is translated as CASSIDNDRGGYGYTF.

CDR3 DNA: TGTGCCAGCAGCTTAGGAGGTAGGGGAACCGCCTACGAGCAGTACTTC. Protein: CASSLGGRGTAYEQYF. The rearrangement joins TRBV11-3 to TRBJ2-7, with D possibly being TRBD1 (5 bases). Trimming pared 1 base from V and 2 bases from J, leaving 15 bases between. Per germline, CDR1 SGHNT and CDR2 YENEEA. The CDR3 is 16 residues long.

The chain uses TRBV29-1 and TRBJ2-7; D is undetermined. CDR3 length equals 14 residues. Germline CDR1 reads SQVTM; CDR2 reads ANQGSEA. The V end was cut by 4 bases, the J end by 0 bases, with 13 bases between. The CDR3 DNA sequence: TGCAGCGTTGCTCGTGCGGCGGCCTCCTACGAGCAGTACTTC. This sequence encodes CSVARAAASYEQYF.

The V gene is TRBV19, the J gene TRBJ1-5; 8 nucleotides agree with TRBD1. The germline CDR1 and CDR2 sequences are LNHDA and SQIVND (reference sequence). The CDR3 has 16 residues. V lost 5 bases to trimming and J lost 4 bases; unmatched junction nucleotides: 10. The CDR3 reads CASSLLGQERNQPQHF. The CDR3 region has the DNA TGTGCCAGTAGTCTCCTGGGACAGGAAAGGAATCAGCCCCAGCATTTT.